Listed here are 28 T cell receptor beta chains from one sample, sequenced in a study of vaccination and CD4 T cells after COVID-19. Scientists ran DNA taken from cultured CD4+ T cells through the Oncomine TCR Beta short-read assay for sequencing. Each CDR3 protein is one row after TCRdb ran MiXCR on the PCR reads. Here the sample spans several thousand distinct CDR3 sequences, roughly 57% being singletons. Treatment denoted: approximately 10-day PBMC culture with coronavirus spike peptide pools or control peptides (ViraFEST assay). Their specific antigens are unknown. Sequenced here: cultured CD4+ T cells from blood, sampled after SARS-CoV-2 vaccination. All receptors derive from a human donor with COVID-19.

This rearrangement joins TRBV5-5 to TRBJ2-5; possibly TRBD1 for D (6 bases). The V gene's germline CDR1 is SGHKS and CDR2 YYEKEE (reference sequence). V dropped 0 bases and J dropped 5 bases, with 20 bases sitting between them. The CDR3 length is 17 residues. In DNA form, the CDR3 reads TGTGCCAGCAGCTTGGGCAGGGGAAGCCCTAGCAGGGAGACCCAGTACTTC. It specifies CASSLGRGSPSRETQYF.

This clonotype was counted once. The chain has TRBV6-1 and TRBJ1-6; D possibly corresponds to TRBD1 (6 bases). The V and J ends lost 5 bases and 8 bases respectively, with 13 bases between them. Germline V gives CDR1 MNHNS, CDR2 SASEGT. The CDR3 runs 14 residues. CDR3 nucleotides: TGTGCCAGCAGTAATCCGGACAGCTATTCACCCCTCCACTTT. Translated, it gives CASSNPDSYSPLHF.

This clonotype was counted a few times. The V and J genes are TRBV20-1 and TRBJ2-3; 8 positions match TRBD2. The V gene end was trimmed by 1 base and the J gene end by 2 bases; junction bases not matched to a gene: 8. This CDR3 has 16 residues. The germline V gene encodes CDR1 DFQATT and CDR2 SNEGSKA (reference sequence). The CDR3 bases are TGCAGTGCTAGAGGACTAGCGAGCCTTCTCACAGATACGCAGTATTTT. Translation: CSARGLASLLTDTQYF.

This clonotype was recorded a few times. This chain uses TRBV20-1 with TRBJ1-1; perhaps TRBD1 as D (6 bases). Trimming shortened V by 0 bases and J by 0 bases, and 11 bases separated the two germline ends. Germline V lookup: CDR1 DFQATT, CDR2 SNEGSKA (reference sequence). The CDR3 extends over 15 amino acids. Written as DNA, the CDR3 is TGCAGTGCTAGAGATCAGGGGCTGATGAACACTGAAGCTTTCTTT. Translating gives CSARDQGLMNTEAFF.

This clonotype was recorded only once. This chain links TRBV6-1 with TRBJ2-2, with D unresolved. V lost 3 bases and J 3 bases, leaving 8 bases between the germline ends. Germline lookup yields CDR1 MNHNS and CDR2 SASEGT. There are 14 residues in the CDR3. CDR3 in DNA: TGTGCCAGCAGTGACCAGGCACACACCGGGGAGCTGTTTTTT. Amino acid sequence: CASSDQAHTGELFF.

The CDR3: CASSLVGSRDQPQHF. Written as DNA, the CDR3 is TGTGCCAGCAGCTTGGTGGGGAGCAGGGATCAGCCCCAGCATTTT. The chain carries TRBV5-6 and TRBJ1-5, with a weak D call TRBD1 (5 bases). V lost 0 bases and J lost 5, with 12 bases in between. The V gene's germline CDR1 is SGHDT and CDR2 YYEEEE. The CDR3 consists of 15 residues.

The V and J genes are TRBV20-1 and TRBJ1-1; TRBD1 is a possible D gene (6 bases). The germline gives CDR1 DFQATT, CDR2 SNEGSKA (reference sequence). The CDR3 is 13 amino acids. Trimming took 2 bases from V and 3 from J, leaving 10 bases between them. The CDR3 sequence: CSARTGWDTEAFF. The CDR3 coding sequence is TGCAGTGCTAGAACAGGGTGGGACACTGAAGCTTTCTTT.

V usage is TRBV6-2 or TRBV6-3 and J usage is TRBJ2-7, with 7 bases matching TRBD1. The germline CDR1 and CDR2 sequences are MNHEY and SVGEGT. The V segment lost 3 bases and the J segment 4 bases; nucleotides outside the gene matches: 9. The CDR3 has 15 amino acids. As DNA, the CDR3 is TGTGCCAGCAGTTATGAGAGGGGGCCTCCTTACGAGCAGTACTTC. Its translation is CASSYERGPPYEQYF.

V usage is TRBV19 and J usage is TRBJ1-5; 7 bases map to TRBD1. After removal of 7 bases from V and 2 bases from J, the junction contained 5 bases not matched to a gene. The CDR3 runs 14 residues. The germline CDR1 and CDR2 sequences are LNHDA and SQIVND (reference sequence). The CDR3 DNA sequence: TGTGCCAGTATCCCCGACAGGGGCAATCAGCCCCAGCATTTT. Amino acid sequence: CASIPDRGNQPQHF.

The genes are TRBV12-3 or TRBV12-4 and TRBJ1-2; unclear D gene. V lost 6 bases and J lost 8, with 13 bases in between. The CDR3 is 12 amino acids. This chain's CDR3 is CASSAHAGGYTF. CDR3 nucleotides: TGTGCCAGCAGCGCCCATGCCGGGGGCTACACCTTC.

This chain uses TRBV7-2 with TRBJ1-5; D is perhaps TRBD1 (5 bases). CDR1 is SGHTA, CDR2 FQGNSA, per germline. V was shortened by 1 base and J by 4 bases, with 5 bases between the two germline ends. The CDR3 runs 13 residues. CDR3 coding DNA: TGTGCCAGCAGCTTAGGACAGAATCAGCCCCAGCATTTT. The encoded protein is CASSLGQNQPQHF.

V usage is TRBV20-1 and J usage is TRBJ2-3, with no clear D. The ends were cut back, 1 base at V and 6 bases at J, with 8 bases in the middle. The CDR3 length is 12 residues. Germline V CDR1 and CDR2: DFQATT, SNEGSKA (reference sequence). This CDR3 is CSARVSPDTQYF. For the CDR3, the DNA is TGCAGTGCTAGAGTATCACCGGATACGCAGTATTTT.

The rearrangement joins TRBV12-3 or TRBV12-4 to TRBJ2-7, with D possibly being TRBD1 (6 bases). Trimming removed 6 bases at V and 9 bases at J, with 18 bases between. The CDR3 spans 13 residues. CDR3 protein: CASSPGANSVQYF. CDR3 in DNA: TGTGCCAGCAGCCCAGGGGCGAATTCGGTGCAGTACTTC.

The rearrangement joins TRBV11-3 to TRBJ2-3; no clear D gene. CDR1 is SGHNT and CDR2 is YENEEA in the germline V gene. Trimming cost V 5 bases and J 1 base, with 16 bases left between them. This CDR3 contains 16 residues. The CDR3, as DNA: TGTGCCAGCAGCCCCCATGGGGAAACGGGCACAGATACGCAGTATTTT. It codes for CASSPHGETGTDTQYF.

The V gene is TRBV6-1, the J gene TRBJ2-2; D is ambiguous. V lost 2 bases to trimming and J lost 0 bases, with 10 bases between them. CDR1 MNHNS and CDR2 SASEGT come from the germline V gene. This CDR3 is 16 amino acids long. CDR3 in DNA: TGTGCCAGCAGTGAATGGGTACCTACGAACACCGGGGAGCTGTTTTTT. Protein: CASSEWVPTNTGELFF.

The chain has TRBV9 and TRBJ1-1, with 8 nucleotides matching TRBD1. Trimming at V came to 4 bases and at J to 4 bases, leaving 9 bases not matched to a gene. The CDR3 has 15 residues. Per the germline V gene, CDR1 is SGDLS and CDR2 is YYNGEE. This CDR3 reads CASSPTQGALTEAFF. For the CDR3, the DNA is TGTGCCAGCAGCCCTACCCAGGGGGCGCTCACTGAAGCTTTCTTT.

V is TRBV10-3 and J is TRBJ1-1, with 9 bases identical to TRBD1. The germline V gene has CDR1 ENHRY and CDR2 SYGVKD. The CDR3 covers 14 residues. With 7 bases clipped from V and 1 base from J, the junction kept 4 bases outside the gene matches. CDR3 loop: CAITGTGTNTEAFF. DNA of the CDR3: TGTGCCATCACTGGGACAGGGACGAACACTGAAGCTTTCTTT.

V usage is TRBV19 and J usage is TRBJ2-3; 8 bases align to TRBD2. J gave up 4 bases and V 3 bases, and 3 bases lay outside the gene matches. The germline gives CDR1 LNHDA, CDR2 SQIVND (reference sequence). The CDR3 has 14 amino acids. The CDR3 reads CASSILAGSDTQYF. Written as DNA, the CDR3 is TGTGCCAGTAGTATCTTAGCGGGGTCAGATACGCAGTATTTT.

This sequence joins TRBV7-6 and TRBJ1-2, with TRBD1 matching over 9 bases. The V gene end was trimmed by 5 bases and the J gene end by 2 bases; junction bases not matched to a gene: 9. The germline V gene has CDR1 SGHVS and CDR2 FNYEAQ. The CDR3 is 16 amino acids. As DNA, the CDR3 is TGTGCCAGCAGCCCCCGCCCGGGACAGGGAAACTATGGCTACACCTTC. This gives the protein CASSPRPGQGNYGYTF. Full variable domain (missing parts from reference TRBV7-6 and TRBJ1-2): GAGVSQSPRYKVTKRGQDVALRCDPISGHVSLYWYRQALGQGPEFLTYFNYEAQQDKSGLPNDRFSAERPEGSISTLTIQRTEQRDSAMYRCASSPRPGQGNYGYTFGSGTRLTVV.

The J gene is TRBJ2-7, the V gene TRBV20-1; 8 nucleotides line up with TRBD1. J lost 5 bases, V lost 6 bases, and 12 bases had no gene match. The CDR3 covers 14 residues. CDR1 and CDR2 (germline): DFQATT, SNEGSKA (reference sequence). The CDR3 DNA follows: TGCAGTGCACATTGGAGACAGGGGTTCGACGAGCAGTACTTC. This sequence encodes CSAHWRQGFDEQYF.

The V gene is TRBV7-2, the J gene TRBJ1-2; D unresolved. Germline V gene sequence: CDR1 SGHTA, CDR2 FQGNSA. Trimming stripped 6 bases from V and 8 bases from J, with 16 bases between. The CDR3 covers 13 residues. The CDR3 DNA sequence: TGTGCCAGCAGTTTAACCCACTCGGGAGGCTACACCTTC. Protein sequence: CASSLTHSGGYTF. The entire variable domain, with the rest obtained from reference TRBV7-2 and TRBJ1-2, is as follows: GAGVSQSPSNKVTEKGKDVELRCDPISGHTALYWYRQSLGQGLEFLIYFQGNSAPDKSGLPSDRFSAERTGGSVSTLTIQRTQQEDSAVYLCASSLTHSGGYTFGSGTRLTVV.

This clonotype appeared a single time. This rearrangement joins TRBV30 to TRBJ1-1; TRBD1 agrees at 9 bases. This CDR3 is 15 amino acids long. CDR1 is GTSNPN, CDR2 SVGIG, per germline (reference sequence). V was clipped by 3 bases and J by 0 bases; unmatched bases: 5. The CDR3 is CAWRRDRGMNTEAFF. CDR3 nucleotides: TGTGCCTGGAGGAGAGACAGGGGGATGAACACTGAAGCTTTCTTT.

The chain links TRBV2 to TRBJ1-1; possibly TRBD1 for D (5 bases). The CDR3 runs 11 residues. Germline V gene lookup returns CDR1 SNHLY and CDR2 FYNNEI. Trimming stripped 10 bases from V and 5 bases from J, with 11 bases between. This CDR3 reads CATTERTEAFF. For the CDR3, the DNA is TGTGCCACGACAGAACGAACTGAAGCTTTCTTT.

J is TRBJ1-6 and V is TRBV18; D call uncertain. This CDR3 comprises 12 residues. Germline V gene sequence: CDR1 KGHSH, CDR2 LQKENI. V gave up 6 bases and J gave up 8 bases, with 8 bases separating them. CDR3 DNA sequence: TGTGCCAGCTCCACACGGGATTCACCCCTCCACTTT. The encoded protein is CASSTRDSPLHF. Together with reference TRBV18 and TRBJ1-6, the CDR3 gives the full variable domain: NAGVMQNPRHLVRRRGQEARLRCSPMKGHSHVYWYRQLPEEGLKFMVYLQKENIIDESGMPKERFSAEFPKEGPSILRIQQVVRGDSAAYFCASSTRDSPLHFGNGTRLTVT.

The DNA for the CDR3 is TGCAGTGCTACGGGGGGCGGAGGAACTGAAGCTTTCTTT. As protein: CSATGGGGTEAFF. The chain has TRBV20-1 and TRBJ1-1; a possible D gene is TRBD1 (6 bases). The CDR3 is 13 amino acids. CDR1 is DFQATT and CDR2 is SNEGSKA in the germline V gene (reference sequence). Trimming took off 4 bases at V and 5 bases at J, with 14 bases between the two ends.

V and J are TRBV6-1 and TRBJ1-2, with 8 positions matching TRBD1. J gave up 5 bases and V 7 bases, and 9 bases lay outside the gene matches. Germline CDR1 and CDR2: MNHNS and SASEGT. The CDR3 totals 14 residues. In DNA form, the CDR3 reads TGTGCCAGCAACAAAAGACAGGGGAGATATGGCTACACCTTC. Protein sequence: CASNKRQGRYGYTF.

V usage is TRBV20-1 and J usage is TRBJ2-3, with D maybe TRBD2 (5 bases). The CDR3 covers 14 residues. The germline V and J ends were trimmed by 0 bases and 4 bases, with 11 bases remaining between them. Germline V gives CDR1 DFQATT, CDR2 SNEGSKA (reference sequence). The CDR3 protein is CSARDRGGADTQYF. CDR3 DNA sequence: TGCAGTGCTAGAGATCGGGGTGGGGCAGATACGCAGTATTTT.

As DNA, the CDR3 is TGTGCCAGCAGTGAATTACTCCAGGGGAAGCGTGGCTACACCTTC. Amino acid sequence: CASSELLQGKRGYTF. The chain recombines TRBV25-1 with TRBJ1-2; D is perhaps TRBD1 (6 bases). There are 15 residues in the CDR3. The V end was cut by 1 base, the J end by 7 bases, with 16 bases between. CDR1 and CDR2 (germline): MGHDK, SYGVNS.